Below, 28 T cell receptor beta chains from the same sample are listed, as sequenced in a study of T cells in Graves' hyperthyroidism and ophthalmopathy. TCR beta CDR3 regions were amplified from RNA. In the first-round RT-PCR of the TCR CDR3, the HTBI primer set was used. TCRdb called the multiplex PCR reads again in MiXCR, with one record for every CDR3 protein. Of more than 350,000 distinct CDR3 sequences in the sample, more than 14% were seen once. The sample comprised blood. The receptors were sampled from a woman aged 25 to 39 with Graves' ophthalmopathy.

V usage is TRBV12-3 or TRBV12-4 and J usage is TRBJ1-5, with D perhaps matching TRBD1 (6 bases). CDR3 length: 15 residues. The germline V and J ends were trimmed by 3 bases and 4 bases, with 13 bases remaining between them. CDR3 DNA sequence: TGTGCCAGCAGTTTCCGGGGGACAATTAATCAGCCCCAGCATTTT. Protein: CASSFRGTINQPQHF.

This clonotype showed up many times. V usage is TRBV2 and J usage is TRBJ2-5; D remains unclear. The CDR3 spans 11 residues. The V and J ends lost 6 bases and 9 bases respectively, with 11 bases between them. Germline V gives CDR1 SNHLY, CDR2 FYNNEI. The chain's CDR3 is CASRNGPAQYF. CDR3 coding DNA: TGTGCCAGCAGGAACGGACCGGCCCAGTACTTC.

Worth noting for this clonotype: A much bigger clone sits one base away, suggesting this may be a read error. The chain employs TRBV4-2 and TRBJ2-7; the D gene could be TRBD1 or TRBD2 (5 bases each). The end of the DNA fits TRBJ2-1 better, so the J call may be wrong. CDR1 and CDR2 (germline): LGHNA, YNFKEQ. The CDR3 extends over 13 amino acids. CDR3 residues: CASTDPGTYEQFF. The CDR3 coding sequence is TGTGCCAGCACCGACCCAGGGACCTACGAGCAGTTCTTC.

The V and J genes are TRBV6-1 and TRBJ1-1, with TRBD1 as a possible D gene (5 bases). Trimming pared 2 bases from V and 0 bases from J, leaving 13 bases between. CDR3 size: 16 residues. Germline V lookup: CDR1 MNHNS, CDR2 SASEGT. The CDR3 DNA is TGTGCCAGCAGTGAATGGAGGAAAGGGGTGAACACTGAAGCTTTCTTT. It specifies CASSEWRKGVNTEAFF.

This clonotype was detected many times. The chain employs TRBV11-2 and TRBJ1-1; D ambiguous. Germline CDR1 and CDR2: SGHAT and FQNNGV. V was shortened by 0 bases and J by 11 bases, with 16 bases between the two germline ends. This CDR3 contains 14 residues. This chain's CDR3 is CASSLDSQAYSAFF. The CDR3, as DNA: TGTGCCAGCAGCTTAGATTCCCAGGCCTACTCGGCTTTCTTT.

This clonotype was recorded many times. The chain combines TRBV12-3 or TRBV12-4 with TRBJ2-7; D gene unclear. The V end lost 3 bases, the J end lost 5 bases, and 14 bases lay between the germline ends. The length of the CDR3 is 14 residues. CDR3 sequence (DNA): TGTGCCAGCAGTTTCGGTCGGTTAAATAACGAGCAGTACTTC. Translated, it gives CASSFGRLNNEQYF.

V gene TRBV6-1 combines with J gene TRBJ2-2; D gene ambiguous. The CDR3 is 14 residues long. V was trimmed by 0 bases and J by 7 bases, leaving 9 bases between them. CDR1 is MNHNS and CDR2 is SASEGT in the germline V gene. CDR3 nucleotide sequence: TGTGCCAGCAGTGAAGCGTGGCGCAGCGGGGAGCTGTTTTTT. Amino acid sequence: CASSEAWRSGELFF.

This chain connects TRBV12-3 or TRBV12-4 to TRBJ1-2; possible D gene TRBD1, 5 bases. Between the trimmed V and J ends, which lost 6 bases and 4 bases, there was a span of 15 bases. The CDR3 consists of 14 residues. The CDR3 coding sequence is TGTGCCAGCAGAGAGACCGGGACGGCCTATGGCTACACCTTC. Amino acids: CASRETGTAYGYTF.

This clonotype has ten or more counts. The chain is built from TRBV5-5 and TRBJ1-1, with D unclear. This CDR3 is 13 amino acids long. Germline values: CDR1 SGHKS, CDR2 YYEKEE (reference sequence). Deletions cut 0 bases from V and 7 bases from J, with 10 bases between. In DNA, the CDR3 is TGTGCCAGCAGCTTGGCTGCAGGCATTGAAGCTTTCTTT. Residues: CASSLAAGIEAFF.

A word on this clonotype: This may be a read error, as it is one base from a much larger clone. The rearrangement joins TRBV29-1 to TRBJ1-2, with D perhaps matching TRBD1 (5 bases). Germline lookup yields CDR1 SQVTM and CDR2 ANQGSEA. The CDR3 is 12 residues long. CDR3 in amino acids: CNVEVQDGRYTF. CDR3 DNA: TGCAACGTTGAGGTACAGGACGGGCGCTACACCTTC.

There are many counts of this clonotype. The chain employs TRBV7-8 and TRBJ2-7, with 8 bases identical to TRBD1. CDR3 length: 13 amino acids. Germline V gene sequence: CDR1 SGHVS, CDR2 FQNEAQ. Trimming removed 8 bases from V and 6 bases from J; junction bases left unmatched: 9. CDR3 bases: TGTGCCAGCCAGAAGACAGGGGTTTCCGAGCAGTACTTC. This sequence encodes CASQKTGVSEQYF.

The rearrangement uses TRBV30 and TRBJ2-1, with 7 bases lining up with TRBD1. Per the germline V gene, CDR1 is GTSNPN and CDR2 is SVGIG (reference sequence). The ends lost 4 bases at V and 2 bases at J; junction bases unmatched: 8. This CDR3 comprises 15 residues. For the CDR3, the DNA is TGTGCCTGGAAGACAGGGACGGTTACCTACAATGAGCAGTTCTTC. It specifies CAWKTGTVTYNEQFF.

This clonotype showed up many times. This rearrangement joins TRBV3-1 to TRBJ1-2; TRBD1 is a possible D gene (5 bases). There are 14 residues in the CDR3. The V end was cut by 6 bases, the J end by 0 bases, with 11 bases between. In germline, CDR1 is LGHDT, CDR2 YNNKEL (reference sequence). Here the CDR3 DNA reads TGTGCCAGCAGGCGTCAGGGTACTAACTATGGCTACACCTTC. Its protein product is CASRRQGTNYGYTF.

This clonotype occurred many times. The rearrangement joins TRBV12-3 or TRBV12-4 to TRBJ1-4; 8 nucleotides agree with TRBD1. Trimming at V came to 3 bases and at J to 11 bases, leaving 11 bases not matched to a gene. The CDR3 sequence is 15 residues long. CDR3 DNA: TGTGCCAGCAGTTTTCGTAGGTCAGGGGGCTGGAAACTGTTTTTT. Translating gives CASSFRRSGGWKLFF.

The chain is built from TRBV4-1 and TRBJ1-2, with a weak D call TRBD1 (6 bases). The CDR3 sequence is 15 residues long. Trimming shortened V by 4 bases and J by 4 bases, and 16 bases separated the two germline ends. Germline loops: CDR1 MGHRA, CDR2 YSYEKL. The CDR3 region has the DNA TGCGCCAGCAGCCGACCTAAGGGGGGTTCCTATGGCTACACCTTC. Its translation: CASSRPKGGSYGYTF.

This clonotype has a count of ten or more. The rearrangement links TRBV6-1 to TRBJ2-3; 10 nucleotides align to TRBD2. With 6 bases clipped from V and 0 bases from J, the junction kept 24 bases outside the gene matches. This CDR3 has 22 residues. The germline gives CDR1 MNHNS, CDR2 SASEGT. This CDR3 is CASRTNNPLPGLARSSTDTQYF. CDR3 sequence (DNA): TGTGCCAGCAGAACAAACAACCCCCTGCCGGGACTAGCGCGTTCTAGCACAGATACGCAGTATTTT.

This clonotype was found a few times. This sequence joins TRBV4-1 and TRBJ2-7, with a tentative D call TRBD2 (5 bases). Trimming cost V 0 bases and J 6 bases, with 12 bases left between them. The germline V gene encodes CDR1 MGHRA and CDR2 YSYEKL. This CDR3 spans 14 amino acids. In DNA form, the CDR3 reads TGCGCCAGCAGCCAAGATAGAGGGTTCGGCGAGCAGTACTTC. It yields the protein CASSQDRGFGEQYF.

This clonotype came up many times. The gene calls are TRBV7-9 and TRBJ1-1, with unresolved D. Germline V lookup: CDR1 SEHNR, CDR2 FQNEAQ (reference sequence). Between the trimmed V and J ends, which lost 1 base and 0 bases, there was a span of 6 bases. The CDR3 runs to 14 residues. Written as DNA, the CDR3 is TGTGCCAGCAGCTTAGTAGCTATGAACACTGAAGCTTTCTTT. This codes for CASSLVAMNTEAFF.

This clonotype was seen many times. The chain carries TRBV6-1 and TRBJ1-1; 10 bases map to TRBD1. This CDR3 contains 15 residues. V lost 5 bases and J lost 5; bases outside the gene matches: 8. Germline values: CDR1 MNHNS, CDR2 SASEGT. The CDR3 is CASSQGQGRWTEAFF. The CDR3 DNA reads TGTGCCAGCAGTCAGGGACAGGGGAGGTGGACTGAAGCTTTCTTT.

This clonotype was recorded a few times. The chain recombines TRBV7-6 with TRBJ1-6, with D possibly matching TRBD1 (5 bases). The V end lost 0 bases, the J end lost 7 bases, and 13 bases lay between the germline ends. The CDR3 spans 16 residues. Germline V gene data show CDR1 as SGHVS and CDR2 as FNYEAQ. The CDR3 reads CASSLALGEGNSPLHF. CDR3 nucleotides: TGTGCCAGCAGCTTAGCTCTGGGGGAAGGCAATTCACCCCTCCACTTT.

Only a few counts were recorded for this clonotype. One junction end disagrees with the germline gene, perhaps due to a read error. This chain uses TRBV5-1 with TRBJ1-2; D is perhaps TRBD1 (5 bases). The germline V gene encodes CDR1 SGHRS and CDR2 YFSETQ. The CDR3 extends over 14 amino acids. The CDR3 protein is CASSLRGGGDGYTF. CDR3 DNA: TGTGCCAGCAGCTTGAGGGGTGGGGGGGATGGCTACACCTTC.

The sample holds many counts of this clonotype. The chain links TRBV3-1 to TRBJ2-3; 7 bases are a match to TRBD1. Germline V CDR1 and CDR2: LGHDT, YNNKEL (reference sequence). This CDR3 is 15 amino acids long. V gave up 2 bases and J gave up 2 bases; unmatched junction bases: 4. The CDR3 bases are TGTGCCAGCAGCCAACGACAGGGAAACACAGATACGCAGTATTTT. This encodes CASSQRQGNTDTQYF.

Ten or more counts support this clonotype. The chain has TRBV12-5 and TRBJ2-3, with TRBD2 as a possible D gene (5 bases). Between the trimmed V and J ends, which lost 5 bases and 4 bases, there was a span of 13 bases. The CDR3 is 14 residues long. Looked up from germline, CDR1 is LGHNT and CDR2 is FRNRAP. The CDR3 sequence: CASGIASSADTQYF. For the CDR3, the DNA is TGTGCTAGTGGTATTGCTAGCAGCGCAGATACGCAGTATTTT.

In this sample, this clonotype turned up many times. The rearrangement links TRBV18 to TRBJ2-1; no definite D call. Germline-derived CDR1 and CDR2 are KGHSH and LQKENI. V was trimmed by 1 base and J by 4 bases, leaving 8 bases between them. CDR3 size: 14 residues. This chain's CDR3 is CASSPLERYNEQFF. DNA of the CDR3: TGTGCCAGCTCACCACTTGAACGGTACAATGAGCAGTTCTTC.

The genes are TRBV6-2 or TRBV6-3 and TRBJ2-2; no reliable D call. This CDR3 has 15 residues. Germline CDR1 and CDR2: MNHEY and SVGEGT. V shed 4 bases and J shed 3 bases, with 12 bases lying between them. CDR3 sequence (DNA): TGTGCCAGCAGTTTTTCCCCATACTACACCGGGGAGCTGTTTTTT. As protein: CASSFSPYYTGELFF.

This clonotype was detected ten times or more. The chain carries TRBV30 and TRBJ2-5, with D perhaps matching TRBD1 (5 bases). The CDR3 has 15 amino acids. Trimming shortened V by 0 bases and J by 5 bases, and 16 bases separated the two germline ends. Per the germline V gene, CDR1 is GTSNPN and CDR2 is SVGIG (reference sequence). As DNA, the CDR3 is TGTGCCTGGAGTGTTGGTATATCAGGGTATGAGACCCAGTACTTC. It yields the protein CAWSVGISGYETQYF.

This clonotype was counted many times. The J gene is TRBJ2-5, the V gene TRBV5-1; 10 nucleotides line up with TRBD2. There are 16 residues in the CDR3. CDR1 SGHRS and CDR2 YFSETQ come from the germline V gene. V was pared by 3 bases and J by 4 bases, with 9 bases of the junction left unmatched. This CDR3 reads CASSSSGGAVRETQYF. CDR3 DNA sequence: TGCGCCAGCAGCTCAAGCGGGGGGGCCGTTCGAGAGACCCAGTACTTC.

This clonotype showed up many times. The chain carries TRBV11-2 and TRBJ2-5; possibly TRBD2 for D (5 bases). This CDR3 spans 14 amino acids. Trimming shortened V by 0 bases and J by 5 bases, and 10 bases separated the two germline ends. Germline V gene data show CDR1 as SGHAT and CDR2 as FQNNGV. The CDR3 DNA reads TGTGCCAGCAGCTTAGATGGAGGTGGGGAGACCCAGTACTTC. Its translation is CASSLDGGGETQYF.